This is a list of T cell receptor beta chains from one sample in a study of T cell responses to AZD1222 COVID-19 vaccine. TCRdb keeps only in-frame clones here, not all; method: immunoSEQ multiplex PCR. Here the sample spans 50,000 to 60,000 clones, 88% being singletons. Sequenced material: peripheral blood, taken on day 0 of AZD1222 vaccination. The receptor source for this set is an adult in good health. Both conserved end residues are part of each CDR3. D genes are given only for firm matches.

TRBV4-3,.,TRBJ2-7,TGCGCCAGCAGCCAAGATCTGAGGGCGGGCGAGCAGTACTTC,CASSQDLRAGEQYF
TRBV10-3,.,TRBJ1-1,TGTGCCATCAGTGTCGGGACCACGAGCACTGAAGCTTTCTTT,CAISVGTTSTEAFF
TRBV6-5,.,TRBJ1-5,TGTGCCAGCAGTTCTCCCCACGGTCAGCCCCAGCATTTT,CASSSPHGQPQHF
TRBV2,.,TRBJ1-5,TGTGCCAGCAGTGGGTCTTTCAATCAGCCCCAGCATTTT,CASSGSFNQPQHF
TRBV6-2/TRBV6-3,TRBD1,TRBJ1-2,TGTGCCAGCAGTTACGGACAGGGCATCTATGGCTACACCTTC,CASSYGQGIYGYTF
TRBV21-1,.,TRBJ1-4,TGTGCCAGCATACAGGTGCTAGGAGAAAAACTGTTTTTT,CASIQVLGEKLFF
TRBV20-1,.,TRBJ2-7,TGCAGTGCCACCAGGGCCTACGAGCAGTACTTC,CSATRAYEQYF
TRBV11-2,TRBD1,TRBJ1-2,TGTGCCAGCAGCTTTCGGACAGGGGGATATGGCTACACCTTC,CASSFRTGGYGYTF
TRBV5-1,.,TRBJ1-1,TGCGCCAGCAGCGCCACAGGGCGGAACACTGAAGCTTTCTTT,CASSATGRNTEAFF
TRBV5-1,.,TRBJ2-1,TGCGCCAGCAGCTTGGCCCAGGGTCCCTACAATGAGCAGTTCTTC,CASSLAQGPYNEQFF
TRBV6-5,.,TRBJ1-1,TGTGCCAGCAGTTACTCGATAGGGGGGGGCACTGAAGCTTTCTTT,CASSYSIGGGTEAFF
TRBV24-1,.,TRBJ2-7,TGTGCCACCAGTGGGCAGGGGAGCCACGAGCAGTACTTC,CATSGQGSHEQYF